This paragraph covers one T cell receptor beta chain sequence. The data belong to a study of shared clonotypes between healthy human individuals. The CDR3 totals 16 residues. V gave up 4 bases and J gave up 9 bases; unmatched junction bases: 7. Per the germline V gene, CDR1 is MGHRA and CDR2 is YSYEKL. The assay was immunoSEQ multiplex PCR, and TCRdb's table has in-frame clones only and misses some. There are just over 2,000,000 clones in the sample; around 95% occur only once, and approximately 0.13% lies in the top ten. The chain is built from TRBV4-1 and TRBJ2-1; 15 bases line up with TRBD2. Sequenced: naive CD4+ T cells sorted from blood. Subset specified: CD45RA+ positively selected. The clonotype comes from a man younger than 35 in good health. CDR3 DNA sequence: TGCGCCAGCAGCCGGACTAGCGGGGGGGCCTGGATTGAGCAGTTCTTC. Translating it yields CASSRTSGGAWIEQFF.